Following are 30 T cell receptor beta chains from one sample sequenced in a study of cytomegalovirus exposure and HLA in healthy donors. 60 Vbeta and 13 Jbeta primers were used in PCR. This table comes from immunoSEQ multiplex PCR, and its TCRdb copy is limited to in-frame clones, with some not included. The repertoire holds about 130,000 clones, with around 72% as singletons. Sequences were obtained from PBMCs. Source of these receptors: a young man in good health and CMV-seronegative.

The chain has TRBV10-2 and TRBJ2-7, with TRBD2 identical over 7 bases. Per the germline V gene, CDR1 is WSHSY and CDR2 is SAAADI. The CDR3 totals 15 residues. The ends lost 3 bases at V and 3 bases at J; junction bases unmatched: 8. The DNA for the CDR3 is TGCGCCAGCAGTGACCCGGCTAGCGGACACTACGAGCAGTACTTC. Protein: CASSDPASGHYEQYF.

The CDR3 spells CASSQGVNTEAFF. DNA for the CDR3: TGCGCCAGCAGCCAAGGAGTGAACACTGAAGCTTTCTTT. The chain joins TRBV4-3 to TRBJ1-1; unclear D gene. Germline V gene lookup returns CDR1 LGHNA and CDR2 YSLEER. CDR3 length equals 13 residues. V was trimmed by 1 base and J by 0 bases, leaving 3 bases between them.

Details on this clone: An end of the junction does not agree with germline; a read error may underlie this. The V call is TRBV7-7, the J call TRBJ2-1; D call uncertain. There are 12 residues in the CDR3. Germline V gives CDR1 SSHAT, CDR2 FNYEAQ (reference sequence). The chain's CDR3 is CASSLVSGEQFF. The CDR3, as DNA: TGTGCTAGCAGCTTGGTCAGTGGTGAGCAGTTCTTC.

For the CDR3, the DNA is TGTGCCAGCAGCTTTCCGGCGGACTGGACTAGCGGGGACTCCTACGAGCAGTACTTC. It codes for CASSFPADWTSGDSYEQYF. V gene TRBV7-2 combines with J gene TRBJ2-7; 12 bases are a match to TRBD2. Germline V CDR1 and CDR2: SGHTA, FQGNSA. The V segment lost 3 bases and the J segment 0 bases; nucleotides outside the gene matches: 12. The CDR3 contains 19 residues.

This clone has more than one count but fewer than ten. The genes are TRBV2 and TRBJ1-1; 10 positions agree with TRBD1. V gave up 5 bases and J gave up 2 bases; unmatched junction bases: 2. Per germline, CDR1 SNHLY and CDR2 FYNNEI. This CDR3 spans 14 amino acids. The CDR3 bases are TGTGCCAGCAGTAGGGACAGGGGTAACACTGAAGCTTTCTTT. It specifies CASSRDRGNTEAFF. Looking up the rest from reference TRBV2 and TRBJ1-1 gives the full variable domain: EPEVTQTPSHQVTQMGQEVILRCVPISNHLYFYWYRQILGQKVEFLVSFYNNEISEKSEIFDDQFSVERPDGSNFTLKIRSTKLEDSAMYFCASSRDRGNTEAFFGQGTRLTVV.

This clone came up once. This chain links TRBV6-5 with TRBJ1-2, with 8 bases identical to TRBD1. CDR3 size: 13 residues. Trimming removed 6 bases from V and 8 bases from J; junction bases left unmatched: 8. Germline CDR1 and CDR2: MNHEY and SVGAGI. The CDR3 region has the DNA TGTGCCAGCAGGGCGGGACAGGAGCCCGGCTACACCTTC. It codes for CASRAGQEPGYTF.

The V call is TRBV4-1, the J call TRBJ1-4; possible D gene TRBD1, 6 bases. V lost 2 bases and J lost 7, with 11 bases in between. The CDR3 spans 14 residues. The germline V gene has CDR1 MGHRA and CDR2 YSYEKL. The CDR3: CASSQSGAIEKLFF. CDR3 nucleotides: TGCGCCAGCAGCCAATCAGGGGCAATTGAAAAACTGTTTTTT.

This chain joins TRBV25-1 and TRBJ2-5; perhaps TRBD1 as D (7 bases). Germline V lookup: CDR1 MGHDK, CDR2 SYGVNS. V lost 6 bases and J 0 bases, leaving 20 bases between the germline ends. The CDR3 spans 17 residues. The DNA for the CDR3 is TGTGCCAGCAGAAACAGGGGCCGACGGGAGTACCAAGAGACCCAGTACTTC. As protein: CASRNRGRREYQETQYF. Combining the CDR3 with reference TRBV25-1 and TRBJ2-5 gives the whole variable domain EADIYQTPRYLVIGTGKKITLECSQTMGHDKMYWYQQDPGMELHLIHYSYGVNSTEKGDLSSESTVSRIRTEHFPLTLESARPSHTSQYLCASRNRGRREYQETQYFGPGTRLLVL.

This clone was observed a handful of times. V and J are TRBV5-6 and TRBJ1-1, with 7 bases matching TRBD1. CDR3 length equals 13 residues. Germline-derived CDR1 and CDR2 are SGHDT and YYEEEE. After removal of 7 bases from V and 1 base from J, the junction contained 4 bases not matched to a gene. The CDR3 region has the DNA TGTGCCAGCGCTGGACAGGAGAACACTGAAGCTTTCTTT. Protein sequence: CASAGQENTEAFF.

CDR3 DNA sequence: TGTGCCTGCGGTTTGGGACAGACCCAGAAGTACTACGAGCAGTACTTC. Translating it yields CACGLGQTQKYYEQYF. The V call is TRBV30, the J call TRBJ2-7, with 7 bases fitting TRBD1. The CDR3 runs to 16 residues. CDR1 GTSNPN and CDR2 SVGIG come from the germline V gene (reference sequence). The ends lost 6 bases at V and 3 bases at J; junction bases unmatched: 17.

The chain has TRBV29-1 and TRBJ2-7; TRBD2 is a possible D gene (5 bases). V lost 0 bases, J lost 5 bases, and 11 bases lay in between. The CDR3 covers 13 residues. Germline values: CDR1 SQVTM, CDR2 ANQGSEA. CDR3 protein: CSVEDGLMNEQYF. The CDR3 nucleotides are TGCAGCGTTGAAGACGGACTGATGAACGAGCAGTACTTC.

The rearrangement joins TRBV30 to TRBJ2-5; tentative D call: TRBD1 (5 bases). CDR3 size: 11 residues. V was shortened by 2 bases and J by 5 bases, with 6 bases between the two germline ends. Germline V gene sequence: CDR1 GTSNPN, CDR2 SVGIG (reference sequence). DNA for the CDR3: TGTGCCTGGAGTTCAGGGGAGACCCAGTACTTC. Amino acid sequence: CAWSSGETQYF.

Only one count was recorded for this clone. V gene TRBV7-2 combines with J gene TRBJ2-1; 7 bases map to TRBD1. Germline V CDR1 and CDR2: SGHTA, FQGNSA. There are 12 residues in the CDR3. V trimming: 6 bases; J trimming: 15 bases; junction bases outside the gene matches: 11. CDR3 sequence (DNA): TGTGCCAGCAGTCGACAGGGCTCCAATCTGTTCTTC. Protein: CASSRQGSNLFF.

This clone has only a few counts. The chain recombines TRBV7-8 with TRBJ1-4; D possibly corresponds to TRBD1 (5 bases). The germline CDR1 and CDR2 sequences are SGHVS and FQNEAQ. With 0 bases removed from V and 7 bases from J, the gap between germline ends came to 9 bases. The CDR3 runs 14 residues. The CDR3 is CASSLALQVEKLFF. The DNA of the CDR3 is TGTGCCAGCAGCTTAGCGCTACAGGTTGAAAAACTGTTTTTT.

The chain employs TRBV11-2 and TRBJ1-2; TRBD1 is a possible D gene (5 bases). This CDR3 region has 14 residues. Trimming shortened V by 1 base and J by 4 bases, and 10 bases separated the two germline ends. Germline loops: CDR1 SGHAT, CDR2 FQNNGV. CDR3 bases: TGTGCCAGCAGCTTAGTCCAGGGTTCCTATGGCTACACCTTC. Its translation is CASSLVQGSYGYTF.

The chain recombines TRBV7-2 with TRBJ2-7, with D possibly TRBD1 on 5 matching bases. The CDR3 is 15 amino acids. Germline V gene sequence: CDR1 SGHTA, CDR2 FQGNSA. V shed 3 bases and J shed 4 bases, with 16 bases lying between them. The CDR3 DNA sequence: TGTGCCAGCAGCTTCGTGGGGCAGGTCACTTACGAGCAGTACTTC. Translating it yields CASSFVGQVTYEQYF.

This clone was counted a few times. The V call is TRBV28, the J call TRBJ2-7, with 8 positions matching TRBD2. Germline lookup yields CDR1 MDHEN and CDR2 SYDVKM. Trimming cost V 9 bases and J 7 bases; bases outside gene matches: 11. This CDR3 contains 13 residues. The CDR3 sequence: CASRGGPALEQYF. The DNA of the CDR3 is TGTGCCAGTCGGGGGGGGCCGGCCTTAGAGCAGTACTTC. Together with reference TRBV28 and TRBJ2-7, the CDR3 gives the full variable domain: DVKVTQSSRYLVKRTGEKVFLECVQDMDHENMFWYRQDPGLGLRLIYFSYDVKMKEKGDIPEGYSVSREKKERFSLILESASTNQTSMYLCASRGGPALEQYFGPGTRLTVT.

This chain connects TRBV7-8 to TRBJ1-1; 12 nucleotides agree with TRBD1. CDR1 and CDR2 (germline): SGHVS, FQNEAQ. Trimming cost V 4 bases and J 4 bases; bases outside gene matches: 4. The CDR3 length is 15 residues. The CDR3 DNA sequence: TGTGCCAGCAGCTGGGGACAGGGGGCAGGCACTGAAGCTTTCTTT. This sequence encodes CASSWGQGAGTEAFF.

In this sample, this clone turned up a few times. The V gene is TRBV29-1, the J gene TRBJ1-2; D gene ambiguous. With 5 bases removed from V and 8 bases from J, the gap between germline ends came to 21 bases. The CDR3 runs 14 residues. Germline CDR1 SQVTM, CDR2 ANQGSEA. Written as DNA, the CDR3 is TGCAGCGTTTATGACTCCCGGCACGGGTTAGGCTACACCTTC. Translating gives CSVYDSRHGLGYTF.

The CDR3 DNA reads as TGCGCCAGCAGCTACCACAGGGGTGGGGGTAACAATGAGCAGTTCTTC. This sequence encodes CASSYHRGGGNNEQFF. The chain employs TRBV5-1 and TRBJ2-1; 7 positions match TRBD1. V shed 3 bases and J 5 bases; nucleotides not matched to a gene: 11. The CDR3 is made up of 16 amino acids. CDR1 and CDR2 (germline): SGHRS, YFSETQ.

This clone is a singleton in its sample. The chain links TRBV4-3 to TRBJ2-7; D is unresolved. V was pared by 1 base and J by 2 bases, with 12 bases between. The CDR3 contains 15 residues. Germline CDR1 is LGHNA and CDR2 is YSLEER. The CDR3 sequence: CASSQAIDFTYEQYF. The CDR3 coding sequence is TGCGCCAGCAGCCAAGCTATCGACTTCACCTACGAGCAGTACTTC.

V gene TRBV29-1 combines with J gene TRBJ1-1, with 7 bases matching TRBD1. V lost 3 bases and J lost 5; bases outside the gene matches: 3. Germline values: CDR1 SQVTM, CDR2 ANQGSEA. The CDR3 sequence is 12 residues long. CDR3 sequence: CSVDRGATEAFF. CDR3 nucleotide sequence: TGCAGCGTTGACAGGGGGGCGACTGAAGCTTTCTTT.

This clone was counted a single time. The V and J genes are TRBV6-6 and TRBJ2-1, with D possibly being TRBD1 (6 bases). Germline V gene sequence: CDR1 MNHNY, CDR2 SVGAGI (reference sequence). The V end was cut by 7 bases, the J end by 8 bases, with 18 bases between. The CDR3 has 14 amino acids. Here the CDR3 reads CASTGQRYNHEQFF. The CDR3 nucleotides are TGTGCCAGCACCGGACAGCGGTACAACCATGAGCAGTTCTTC.

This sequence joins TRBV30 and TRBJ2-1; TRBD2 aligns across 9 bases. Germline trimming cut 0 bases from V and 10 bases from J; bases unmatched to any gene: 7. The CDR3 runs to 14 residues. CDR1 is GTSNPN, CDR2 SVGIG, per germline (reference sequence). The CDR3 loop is CAWSVLAGGFEQFF. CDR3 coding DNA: TGTGCCTGGAGTGTACTGGCGGGGGGGTTCGAGCAGTTCTTC.

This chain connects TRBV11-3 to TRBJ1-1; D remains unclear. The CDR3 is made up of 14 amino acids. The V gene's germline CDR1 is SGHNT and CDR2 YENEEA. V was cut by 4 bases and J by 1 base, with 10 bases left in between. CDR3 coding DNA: TGTGCCAGCAGCTCCGGGAATTCGAACACTGAAGCTTTCTTT. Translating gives CASSSGNSNTEAFF.

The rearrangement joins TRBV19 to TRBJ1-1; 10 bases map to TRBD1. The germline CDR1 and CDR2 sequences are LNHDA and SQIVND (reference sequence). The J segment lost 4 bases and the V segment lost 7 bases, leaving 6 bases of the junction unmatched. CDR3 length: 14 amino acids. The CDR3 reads CASIGWDRGTEAFF. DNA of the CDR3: TGTGCCAGTATAGGATGGGACAGGGGCACTGAAGCTTTCTTT.

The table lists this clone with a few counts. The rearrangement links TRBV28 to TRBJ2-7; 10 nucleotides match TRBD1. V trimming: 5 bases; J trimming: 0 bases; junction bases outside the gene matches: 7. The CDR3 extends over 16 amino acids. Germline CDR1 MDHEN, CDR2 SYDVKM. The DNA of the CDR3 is TGTGCCAGCAGTGCCACCGGGACAGGGGACTCCTACGAGCAGTACTTC. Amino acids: CASSATGTGDSYEQYF.

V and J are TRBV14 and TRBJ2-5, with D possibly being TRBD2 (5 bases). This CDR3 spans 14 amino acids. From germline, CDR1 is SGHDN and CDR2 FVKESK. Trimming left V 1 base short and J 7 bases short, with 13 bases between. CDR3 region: CASSQVYGVGTQYF. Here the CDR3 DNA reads TGTGCCAGCAGCCAAGTATACGGGGTTGGGACCCAGTACTTC.

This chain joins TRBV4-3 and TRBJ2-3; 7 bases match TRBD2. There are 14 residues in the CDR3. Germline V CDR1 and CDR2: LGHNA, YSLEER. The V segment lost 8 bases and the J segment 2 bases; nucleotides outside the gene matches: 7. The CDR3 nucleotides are TGCGCCAGCGGGCAGGGAGGGGACACAGATACGCAGTATTTT. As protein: CASGQGGDTDTQYF.

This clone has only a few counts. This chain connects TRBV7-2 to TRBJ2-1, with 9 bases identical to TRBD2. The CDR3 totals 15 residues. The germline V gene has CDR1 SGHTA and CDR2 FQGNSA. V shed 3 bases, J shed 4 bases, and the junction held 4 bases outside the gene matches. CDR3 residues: CASSFAAGGYNEQFF. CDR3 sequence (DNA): TGTGCCAGCAGCTTTGCAGCGGGGGGATACAATGAGCAGTTCTTC. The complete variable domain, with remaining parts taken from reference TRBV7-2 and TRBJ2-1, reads GAGVSQSPSNKVTEKGKDVELRCDPISGHTALYWYRQSLGQGLEFLIYFQGNSAPDKSGLPSDRFSAERTGGSVSTLTIQRTQQEDSAVYLCASSFAAGGYNEQFFGPGTRLTVL.